These T cell receptor beta chains were read from a single sample in a study of CD8 T cells in ankylosing spondylitis. MiXCR was run by TCRdb on the 5' RACE reads, yielding one entry per CDR3 protein. The table lists 150,000 to 200,000 distinct CDR3 sequences, 10% to 15% of them singletons. Sequencing was performed on blood, either unsorted or a sorted T cell fraction (not recorded which). The receptors shown here come from a female donor with ankylosing spondylitis or in good health (not recorded which). Each CDR3 is given with its conserved first and last residue. The order of the fields is D gene, clone size, J gene, V gene, CDR3 DNA, CDR3 protein. D genes are given only for firm matches. A clone size is listed for some rows: how often the clone was seen (once, few, many), or a class if it is expanded.

. | many | TRBJ2-5 | TRBV4-3 | TGCGCCAGCAGCCAAGATCGCCCAACTGGATACCAAGAGACCCAGTACTTC | CASSQDRPTGYQETQYF
TRBD2 | many | TRBJ2-5 | TRBV5-1 | TGCGCCAGCAGACTCTTAGCGGGAGGATCGGAGACCCAGTACTTC | CASRLLAGGSETQYF
TRBD1 | many | TRBJ1-1 | TRBV19 | TGTGCCAGTAGTTCTCCGGGACAGGGGGTCACTGAAGCTTTCTTT | CASSSPGQGVTEAFF
. | . | TRBJ2-3 | TRBV20-1 | TGCAGTGTGGCGGCAGGGCCAGATACGCAGTATTTT | CSVAAGPDTQYF
. | few | TRBJ2-7 | TRBV12-3/TRBV12-4 | TGTGCCAGCAGCGCGGGGCTAGGGCCCTACGAGCAGTACTTC | CASSAGLGPYEQYF
TRBD1 | few | TRBJ2-1 | TRBV3-1 | TGTGCCAGCAGCCAGGGACAGGGCACCTACAATGAGCAGTTCTTC | CASSQGQGTYNEQFF
. | . | TRBJ2-7 | TRBV3-1 | TGTGCCAGCAGCCATCCCGGGACGATCTCCTACGAGCAGTACTTC | CASSHPGTISYEQYF
. | few | TRBJ2-7 | TRBV7-2 | TGTGCCAGCAGCCACCGTTACCCCTACGAGCAGTACTTC | CASSHRYPYEQYF
. | many | TRBJ2-3 | TRBV7-2 | TGTGCCAGCAGCTTTTCAGGGGATACGCAGTATTTT | CASSFSGDTQYF
. | many | TRBJ1-6 | TRBV27 | TGTGCCAGCAGTTTGGGGGGCAGTTCACCCCTCCACTTT | CASSLGGSSPLHF
. | few | TRBJ1-6 | TRBV4-2 | TGTGCCAGCAGCCAAGTACTTGGGCAGAATAATTCACCCCTCCACTTT | CASSQVLGQNNSPLHF
. | . | TRBJ2-7 | TRBV29-1 | TGCAGCGTTCCGAACTACGAGCAGTACTTC | CSVPNYEQYF
TRBD1 | many | TRBJ2-2 | TRBV5-1 | TGCGCCAGAGGGGGACAGTCCATGGGGACCGGGGAGCTGTTTTTT | CARGGQSMGTGELFF
TRBD1 | many | TRBJ1-2 | TRBV4-2 | TGTGCCAGCAGCCAAGATGGGGAGGGGGCAGGCTATGGCTACACCTTC | CASSQDGEGAGYGYTF
TRBD1 | . | TRBJ1-2 | TRBV9 | TGTGCCAGCAGCCTCGGGACAGGGGGAGTCTATGGCTACACCTTC | CASSLGTGGVYGYTF
TRBD2 | many | TRBJ2-7 | TRBV6-1 | TGTGCCAGCAGGGGGACTAGCGGGAGGGAAGGGGAGCAGTACTTC | CASRGTSGREGEQYF
. | . | TRBJ2-5 | TRBV5-1 | TGCGCCAGCAGCCCTTCGTCCTTCTCGGGCGAGACCCAGTACTTC | CASSPSSFSGETQYF
. | many | TRBJ2-7 | TRBV6-2/TRBV6-3 | TGTGCCAGCAGCGATCCTTTGGACGAGCAGTACTTC | CASSDPLDEQYF
. | . | TRBJ1-2 | TRBV19 | TGTGCCAGTAGTATAGATAGTTCGGAGGGATATGGCTACACCTTC | CASSIDSSEGYGYTF
. | few | TRBJ1-2 | TRBV7-2 | TGTGCCAGCAGCTTAGGGGACGGGGGCCGAGGTGGCTACACCTTC | CASSLGDGGRGGYTF
. | . | TRBJ2-7 | TRBV7-2 | TGTGCCAGCAGCTTAAGTTCGCTCTACGAGCAGTACTTC | CASSLSSLYEQYF
. | medium-sized | TRBJ1-6 | TRBV27 | TGTGCCAGCAGTTTTTCCAGCGTTTATAATTCACCCCTCCACTTT | CASSFSSVYNSPLHF
. | few | TRBJ1-4 | TRBV6-5 | TGTGCCAGCAGTCCCTCGGCGACAACTAATGAAAAACTGTTTTTT | CASSPSATTNEKLFF
TRBD2 | many | TRBJ2-7 | TRBV20-1 | TGCAGTGCTAGAGGGCAGCGGGAGTCAGGAGAGCAGTACTTC | CSARGQRESGEQYF
TRBD2 | many | TRBJ2-1 | TRBV4-3 | TGCGCCAGCAGCCAAGTATCAGGCGGGGGGGGATACAATGAGCAGTTCTTC | CASSQVSGGGGYNEQFF
. | . | TRBJ2-3 | TRBV12-3/TRBV12-4 | TGTGCCAGCAGCATCGGTGAGGGAAATACGCAGTATTTT | CASSIGEGNTQYF
. | . | TRBJ2-7 | TRBV6-2/TRBV6-3 | TGTGCCAGCAGTTCTACCTACCTGGAGCAGTACTTC | CASSSTYLEQYF
. | . | TRBJ1-1 | TRBV20-1 | TGCAGTGCTAGAGGACCTCAGGGCGGGAACACTGAAGCTTTCTTT | CSARGPQGGNTEAFF
TRBD1 | many | TRBJ1-1 | TRBV10-3 | TGTGCCATCAGCGGGACAGGGCCTGGGGCTTTCTTT | CAISGTGPGAFF
. | many | TRBJ1-1 | TRBV28 | TGTGCCAGCTCCCCCCAACCTGGCCCAGCTTTCTTT | CASSPQPGPAFF
TRBD1 | . | TRBJ1-3 | TRBV9 | TGTGCCAGCAGCCCTCGGACAGGCGGGTTCGCGAACACCATATATTTT | CASSPRTGGFANTIYF
TRBD2 | few | TRBJ2-1 | TRBV18 | TGTGCCAGCTCGACCCTGGCGGGAGAAACCTACAATGAGCAGTTCTTC | CASSTLAGETYNEQFF
. | many | TRBJ2-1 | TRBV9 | TGTGCCAGCAGCGTAGATTCAGGGAATGAGCAGTTCTTC | CASSVDSGNEQFF
TRBD2 | many | TRBJ2-3 | TRBV6-2/TRBV6-3 | TGTGCCAGCAGTTTCGCGGGAGGGCCTCTTGATACGCAGTATTTT | CASSFAGGPLDTQYF
TRBD2 | . | TRBJ2-3 | TRBV4-3 | TGCGCCAGCAGCCAAGCCGGGAGGGGCCCCACAGATACGCAGTATTTT | CASSQAGRGPTDTQYF